The 25 T cell receptor beta chains below all came from one sample that was sequenced in a study of T cell changes during pregnancy in multiple sclerosis. Data came from immunoSEQ multiplex PCR; TCRdb stores just in-frame clones and leaves some out. The sample includes some 80,000 clones, about 89% seen only once; the top ten take around 0.96%. The sample in question was peripheral blood, obtained in the first trimester of pregnancy. The receptors stem from a female donor in good health, enrolled as a control in a pregnancy study.

The V and J genes are TRBV30 and TRBJ2-2; TRBD2 is a possible D gene (6 bases). From germline, CDR1 is GTSNPN and CDR2 SVGIG (reference sequence). With 3 bases removed from V and 6 bases from J, the gap between germline ends came to 14 bases. This CDR3 has 14 amino acids. DNA for the CDR3: TGTGCCTGGAGGCTGGGGGGAGTTTCCGGGGAGCTGTTTTTT. This translates into CAWRLGGVSGELFF.

This clone was counted once. The chain links TRBV5-6 to TRBJ2-7; D ambiguous. CDR1 is SGHDT, CDR2 YYEEEE, per germline. This CDR3 has 13 residues. Trimming removed 2 bases at V and 0 bases at J, with 6 bases between. The CDR3: CASSFESSYEQYF. The CDR3 DNA reads TGTGCCAGCAGCTTCGAGAGCTCCTACGAGCAGTACTTC.

V gene TRBV6-1 combines with J gene TRBJ1-4; D might be TRBD1 (5 bases). The CDR3 contains 16 residues. The V gene's germline CDR1 is MNHNS and CDR2 SASEGT. The V end lost 1 base, the J end lost 8 bases, and 17 bases lay between the germline ends. The CDR3: CASSEVGGDRGEKLFF. CDR3 bases: TGTGCCAGCAGTGAAGTTGGAGGGGACCGCGGGGAAAAACTGTTTTTT.

The chain links TRBV4-3 to TRBJ2-1; D not resolved. CDR1 is LGHNA and CDR2 is YSLEER in the germline V gene. The CDR3 covers 15 residues. Trimming took off 0 bases at V and 0 bases at J, with 6 bases between the two ends. CDR3 residues: CASSQEASSYNEQFF. CDR3 DNA sequence: TGCGCCAGCAGCCAAGAGGCCAGCTCCTACAATGAGCAGTTCTTC.

The chain recombines TRBV18 with TRBJ2-1; D uncertain. Germline loops: CDR1 KGHSH, CDR2 LQKENI. Trimming cost V 0 bases and J 4 bases, with 16 bases left between them. The CDR3 is 17 residues long. This chain's CDR3 is CASSPPIVQRTYNEQFF. CDR3 bases: TGTGCCAGCTCACCACCTATCGTCCAGCGAACTTACAATGAGCAGTTCTTC.

The rearrangement links TRBV5-4 to TRBJ1-1, with TRBD1 matching 12 bases. CDR3 length: 18 amino acids. Germline V lookup: CDR1 SGHNT, CDR2 YYREEE (reference sequence). V shed 0 bases, J shed 4 bases, and the junction held 10 bases outside the gene matches. CDR3 coding DNA: TGTGCCAGCAGCTTGGCATTGGGGACAGGGGGCCTGGGCACTGAAGCTTTCTTT. This gives the protein CASSLALGTGGLGTEAFF. Variable domain in full (rest from reference TRBV5-4 and TRBJ1-1): ETGVTQSPTHLIKTRGQQVTLRCSSQSGHNTVSWYQQALGQGPQFIFQYYREEENGRGNFPPRFSGLQFPNYSSELNVNALELDDSALYLCASSLALGTGGLGTEAFFGQGTRLTVV.

The gene calls are TRBV4-1 and TRBJ1-2; D is uncertain. CDR1 and CDR2 (germline): MGHRA, YSYEKL. Trimming cost V 0 bases and J 7 bases, with 9 bases left between them. The CDR3 extends over 13 amino acids. The CDR3 DNA reads TGCGCCAGCAGCCAAGATCAGAGGGCTGGCTACACCTTC. Translation: CASSQDQRAGYTF.

The chain combines TRBV28 with TRBJ1-1; D possibly corresponds to TRBD1 (5 bases). Germline lookup yields CDR1 MDHEN and CDR2 SYDVKM. V lost 3 bases and J 5 bases, leaving 16 bases between the germline ends. This CDR3 is 15 amino acids long. CDR3 residues: CASSFGGSGGTEAFF. CDR3 nucleotides: TGTGCCAGCAGTTTCGGGGGTTCGGGAGGGACTGAAGCTTTCTTT.

This clone was observed once. The genes are TRBV12-5 and TRBJ1-5, with a possible D match to TRBD1 (5 bases). The V and J ends lost 4 bases and 5 bases respectively, with 9 bases between them. The germline V gene encodes CDR1 LGHNT and CDR2 FRNRAP. The CDR3 consists of 13 residues. CDR3 in DNA: TGTGCTAGTGGTTCTATGACAGATCAGCCCCAGCATTTT. The encoded protein is CASGSMTDQPQHF. Full variable domain (outside the CDR3, taken from reference TRBV12-5 and TRBJ1-5): DARVTQTPRHKVTEMGQEVTMRCQPILGHNTVFWYRQTMMQGLELLAYFRNRAPLDDSGMPKDRFSAEMPDATLATLKIQPSEPRDSAVYFCASGSMTDQPQHFGDGTRLSIL.

This clone appeared a few times. The chain is built from TRBV2 and TRBJ1-5, with D unclear. Deletions cut 7 bases from V and 3 bases from J, with 13 bases between. The CDR3 runs to 14 residues. CDR1 is SNHLY and CDR2 is FYNNEI in the germline V gene. The CDR3 is CASKPNSYNQPQHF. The CDR3, as DNA: TGTGCCAGCAAGCCGAACAGTTACAATCAGCCCCAGCATTTT.

The chain combines TRBV10-1 with TRBJ2-3, with 9 bases that match TRBD2. The CDR3 sequence is 14 residues long. Germline V gene data show CDR1 as WNHNN and CDR2 as SYGVQD (reference sequence). The ends lost 6 bases at V and 5 bases at J; junction bases unmatched: 6. For the CDR3, the DNA is TGCGCCAGCAGCTTTAGCGGGAGAAGAGATACGCAGTATTTT. Its translation is CASSFSGRRDTQYF.

The chain combines TRBV9 with TRBJ1-2; TRBD1 matches 8 bases. Germline lookup yields CDR1 SGDLS and CDR2 YYNGEE. The CDR3 is 15 residues long. The ends lost 3 bases at V and 0 bases at J; junction bases unmatched: 4. CDR3 nucleotide sequence: TGTGCCAGCAGCGCCTCGACAGGGGCTAACTATGGCTACACCTTC. Translating it yields CASSASTGANYGYTF.

The chain has TRBV6-5 and TRBJ2-1, with TRBD1 matching 10 bases. The germline V gene encodes CDR1 MNHEY and CDR2 SVGAGI. V dropped 6 bases and J dropped 6; count of bases not matched to a gene: 8. CDR3 length equals 15 residues. CDR3 protein: CASRTDRGNFNEQFF. In DNA, the CDR3 is TGTGCCAGCAGGACGGACAGGGGGAATTTCAATGAGCAGTTCTTC.

The chain couples TRBV6-1 to TRBJ2-7, with D maybe TRBD2 (5 bases). V was shortened by 6 bases and J by 2 bases, with 11 bases between the two germline ends. This CDR3 has 13 amino acids. CDR1 and CDR2 (germline): MNHNS, SASEGT. In DNA, the CDR3 is TGTGCCAGCAGAAGTAGCGTGGCCTACGAGCAGTACTTC. Protein product: CASRSSVAYEQYF.

Comment on this clone: Sequence at one end of the junction differs from germline and may be a read error. The chain uses TRBV6-4 and TRBJ1-2; D may be TRBD1 (6 bases). Germline CDR1 MRHNA, CDR2 SNTAGT. The CDR3 has 15 residues. Here the CDR3 DNA reads TGTGCCAGCAATGACTCGGGCAGGGGCGGTTCTGGCTACACCTTC. Encoded protein: CASNDSGRGGSGYTF.

The sample holds one count of this clone. V usage is TRBV30 and J usage is TRBJ2-1; D not certain. CDR1 is GTSNPN and CDR2 is SVGIG in the germline V gene (reference sequence). This CDR3 comprises 14 residues. Deletions cut 4 bases from V and 4 bases from J, with 14 bases between. CDR3 DNA sequence: TGTGCCTGGACTACCGAAATTACTTACAATGAGCAGTTCTTC. It specifies CAWTTEITYNEQFF.

The CDR3: CASSYSPGRTEAFF. The CDR3 region has the DNA TGTGCCAGCAGTTATAGTCCAGGGCGCACTGAAGCTTTCTTT. This chain uses TRBV6-5 with TRBJ1-1; weak D call: TRBD1 (5 bases). Trimming took 3 bases from V and 4 from J, leaving 12 bases between them. CDR3 size: 14 residues. Germline CDR1 reads MNHEY; CDR2 reads SVGAGI.

The CDR3 DNA sequence: TGCGCCAGCAGCTTGGTACTAGCGGGCCAAGAGACCCAGTACTTC. Residues: CASSLVLAGQETQYF. The rearrangement links TRBV5-1 to TRBJ2-5, with TRBD2 identical over 9 bases. CDR1 and CDR2 (germline): SGHRS, YFSETQ. CDR3 size: 15 residues. V gave up 0 bases and J gave up 1 base; unmatched junction bases: 1.

The CDR3 nucleotides read TGTGCCAGCAGTGAAAGTCCAGGGCCCCTAGATAAGTTCTTC. It encodes CASSESPGPLDKFF. The chain is built from TRBV6-1 and TRBJ2-1; a possible D gene is TRBD1 (5 bases). The V and J ends lost 2 bases and 14 bases respectively, with 19 bases between them. Germline loops: CDR1 MNHNS, CDR2 SASEGT. CDR3 length equals 14 residues.

The chain links TRBV30 to TRBJ2-3, with a weak D call TRBD2 (5 bases). This CDR3 is 14 amino acids long. The ends were cut back, 7 bases at V and 1 base at J, with 15 bases in the middle. CDR1 and CDR2 from the germline V gene are GTSNPN and SVGIG (reference sequence). CDR3 nucleotides: TGTGCCTTCACCGGACTGCTGGGCACAGATACGCAGTATTTT. Its protein product is CAFTGLLGTDTQYF.

This chain connects TRBV10-3 to TRBJ1-6, with TRBD1 as a possible D gene (6 bases). Trimming took off 0 bases at V and 3 bases at J, with 18 bases between the two ends. The CDR3 runs 19 residues. Germline CDR1 is ENHRY and CDR2 is SYGVKD. The CDR3 spells CAISESGAGAADYNSPLHF. CDR3 DNA sequence: TGTGCCATCAGTGAGTCGGGGGCAGGGGCCGCCGACTATAATTCACCCCTCCACTTT.

The chain is built from TRBV19 and TRBJ1-2; 9 nucleotides align to TRBD1. The CDR3 contains 13 residues. Losses at the gene ends were 3 bases for V and 4 bases for J; bases not matched to a gene: 0. Germline CDR1 LNHDA, CDR2 SQIVND (reference sequence). The CDR3 DNA reads as TGTGCCAGTAGTATGACAGGGGGCTATGGCTACACCTTC. It translates to CASSMTGGYGYTF. Based on the CDR3 plus reference TRBV19 and TRBJ1-2, the full variable domain is DGGITQSPKYLFRKEGQNVTLSCEQNLNHDAMYWYRQDPGQGLRLIYYSQIVNDFQKGDIAEGYSVSREKKESFPLTVTSAQKNPTAFYLCASSMTGGYGYTFGSGTRLTVV.

V and J are TRBV19 and TRBJ2-7, with a tentative D call TRBD1 (5 bases). V lost 4 bases to trimming and J lost 4 bases, with 14 bases between them. The CDR3 runs to 14 residues. Germline CDR1 is LNHDA and CDR2 is SQIVND (reference sequence). The CDR3 loop reads CASSKGPGNYEQYF. DNA of the CDR3: TGTGCCAGTAGTAAGGGTCCAGGGAATTACGAGCAGTACTTC.

The table lists this clone with a few counts. CDR3 residues: CASSDSGANVLTF. The CDR3 region has the DNA TGTGCCAGCTCAGACTCTGGGGCCAACGTCCTGACTTTC. The J gene is TRBJ2-6, the V gene TRBV6-4; D unresolved. Germline assignment: CDR1 MRHNA and CDR2 SNTAGT. There are 13 residues in the CDR3. V lost 8 bases, J lost 0 bases, and 5 bases lay in between.

The chain is built from TRBV6-6 and TRBJ1-2; TRBD1 might be the D (5 bases). The CDR3 consists of 15 residues. The V end lost 0 bases, the J end lost 8 bases, and 16 bases lay between the germline ends. Germline-derived CDR1 and CDR2 are MNHNY and SVGAGI (reference sequence). CDR3 sequence (DNA): TGTGCCAGCAGTTACTCCCAGATGGCGGGGGACGGCTACACCTTC. It specifies CASSYSQMAGDGYTF.